These T cell receptor beta chains were read from a single sample in a study of T cells after yellow fever vaccination. MiXCR, run by TCRdb on the 5' RACE reads, gives a single entry per CDR3 protein. The top ten hold 36% of the sample, which has 150,000 to 200,000 distinct CDR3 sequences, 11% seen once. This sample comprised CD8+ T cells sorted from PBMCs, obtained 15 days after the yellow fever booster vaccination. These TCRs come from a man aged 18-30 years who received the YFV17D yellow fever vaccine. CDR3s include the opening cysteine and the closing phenylalanine or tryptophan. D genes are given only for firm matches. Size is omitted from some rows. Given values are once, few, many or a class for expanded clones.

abundance: many; v_gene: TRBV7-9; j_gene: TRBJ1-1; d_gene: TRBD1; CDR3aa: CASSLAFTGDTEAFF; CDR3nt: TGTGCCAGCAGCTTAGCTTTTACAGGGGACACTGAAGCTTTCTTT
abundance: few; v_gene: TRBV20-1; j_gene: TRBJ1-5; d_gene: NA; CDR3aa: CSAERGDNNQPQHF; CDR3nt: TGCAGTGCAGAAAGGGGAGATAACAATCAGCCCCAGCATTTT
abundance: NA; v_gene: TRBV4-2; j_gene: TRBJ2-2; d_gene: TRBD1; CDR3aa: CASSQGVRGPNTGELFF; CDR3nt: TGTGCCAGCAGCCAAGGGGTGAGGGGGCCCAACACCGGGGAGCTGTTTTTT
abundance: few; v_gene: TRBV3-1; j_gene: TRBJ1-3; d_gene: NA; CDR3aa: CASSHPRDMSSGNTIYF; CDR3nt: TGTGCCAGCAGCCACCCCCGGGACATGAGCTCTGGAAACACCATATATTTT
abundance: NA; v_gene: TRBV4-3; j_gene: TRBJ2-1; d_gene: NA; CDR3aa: CASRQGLNEQFF; CDR3nt: TGCGCCAGCAGGCAGGGCCTCAATGAGCAGTTCTTC
abundance: few; v_gene: TRBV7-9; j_gene: TRBJ2-5; d_gene: NA; CDR3aa: CASSSGDNPEGETQYF; CDR3nt: TGTGCCAGCAGCTCAGGGGATAACCCGGAGGGAGAGACCCAGTACTTC
abundance: NA; v_gene: TRBV4-1; j_gene: TRBJ2-3; d_gene: NA; CDR3aa: CASSQRAAQDTQYF; CDR3nt: TGCGCCAGCAGCCAAAGGGCGGCCCAAGATACGCAGTATTTT
abundance: NA; v_gene: TRBV4-1; j_gene: TRBJ2-2; d_gene: TRBD1; CDR3aa: CASSPGTGVGELIF; CDR3nt: TGCGCCAGCAGCCCAGGGACAGGTGTCGGGGAGCTGATTTTT
abundance: few; v_gene: TRBV7-9; j_gene: TRBJ2-3; d_gene: TRBD2; CDR3aa: CASSLVIAGYTDTQYF; CDR3nt: TGTGCCAGCAGCTTAGTAATAGCGGGGTACACAGATACGCAGTATTTT
abundance: many; v_gene: TRBV7-2; j_gene: TRBJ2-5; d_gene: TRBD2; CDR3aa: CASSLGGGGEETQYF; CDR3nt: TGTGCCAGCAGCTTAGGGGGGGGAGGTGAAGAGACCCAGTACTTC
abundance: NA; v_gene: TRBV4-1; j_gene: TRBJ2-1; d_gene: TRBD1; CDR3aa: CASRGPGQGVDEQFF; CDR3nt: TGCGCCAGCAGGGGACCGGGACAGGGGGTCGATGAGCAGTTCTTC
abundance: few; v_gene: TRBV4-1; j_gene: TRBJ2-1; d_gene: TRBD2; CDR3aa: CASRDWVSGGNEQFF; CDR3nt: TGCGCCAGCAGGGACTGGGTCAGCGGGGGCAATGAGCAGTTCTTC
abundance: few; v_gene: TRBV5-6; j_gene: TRBJ1-5; d_gene: NA; CDR3aa: CASSFGGTRQPQHF; CDR3nt: TGTGCCAGCAGCTTCGGGGGGACGCGACAGCCCCAGCATTTT
abundance: NA; v_gene: TRBV19; j_gene: TRBJ1-5; d_gene: NA; CDR3aa: CASSQGGVANQPQHF; CDR3nt: TGTGCCAGTAGTCAAGGGGGGGTTGCGAATCAGCCCCAGCATTTT
abundance: many; v_gene: TRBV29-1; j_gene: TRBJ2-5; d_gene: NA; CDR3aa: CSVEVGGFEETQYF; CDR3nt: TGCAGCGTTGAAGTAGGAGGTTTCGAAGAGACCCAGTACTTC
abundance: NA; v_gene: TRBV15; j_gene: TRBJ2-5; d_gene: NA; CDR3aa: CATSRDRTRGTQETQYF; CDR3nt: TGTGCCACCAGCAGAGATCGAACTAGAGGTACTCAAGAGACCCAGTACTTC
abundance: few; v_gene: TRBV12-3/TRBV12-4; j_gene: TRBJ2-1; d_gene: TRBD2; CDR3aa: CASSGAGNGGYEQFF; CDR3nt: TGTGCCAGCAGCGGAGCGGGGAATGGAGGGTATGAGCAGTTCTTC
abundance: few; v_gene: TRBV27; j_gene: TRBJ1-1; d_gene: NA; CDR3aa: CASSLMGSNTEAFF; CDR3nt: TGTGCCAGCAGTTTAATGGGCTCAAACACTGAAGCTTTCTTT
abundance: many; v_gene: TRBV2; j_gene: TRBJ2-5; d_gene: NA; CDR3aa: CASSDLTVMETQYF; CDR3nt: TGTGCCAGCAGTGATTTAACCGTAATGGAGACCCAGTACTTC
abundance: few; v_gene: TRBV4-2; j_gene: TRBJ2-2; d_gene: TRBD1; CDR3aa: CASSQVDRGTGELFF; CDR3nt: TGTGCCAGCAGCCAAGTTGACAGGGGCACCGGGGAGCTGTTTTTT
abundance: NA; v_gene: TRBV7-9; j_gene: TRBJ2-5; d_gene: NA; CDR3aa: CASTYGRPAGETQYF; CDR3nt: TGTGCCAGCACCTATGGTCGGCCCGCCGGAGAGACCCAGTACTTC
abundance: NA; v_gene: TRBV4-2; j_gene: TRBJ2-5; d_gene: TRBD2; CDR3aa: CASSRHKRGEETQYF; CDR3nt: TGTGCCAGCAGCCGACACAAGCGGGGGGAAGAGACCCAGTACTTC
abundance: few; v_gene: TRBV6-2/TRBV6-3; j_gene: TRBJ2-1; d_gene: TRBD2; CDR3aa: CASTISGGSYNEQFF; CDR3nt: TGTGCCAGCACCATTAGCGGGGGCTCCTACAATGAGCAGTTCTTC
abundance: few; v_gene: TRBV6-5; j_gene: TRBJ2-3; d_gene: NA; CDR3aa: CASTRTGLRTDTQYF; CDR3nt: TGTGCCAGCACCCGAACAGGGTTGAGAACAGATACGCAGTATTTT
abundance: few; v_gene: TRBV7-9; j_gene: TRBJ1-5; d_gene: NA; CDR3aa: CASSLAGVAQPQHF; CDR3nt: TGTGCCAGCAGCTTAGCTGGGGTAGCTCAGCCCCAGCATTTT
abundance: few; v_gene: TRBV27; j_gene: TRBJ2-1; d_gene: NA; CDR3aa: CASSLDWGSSYNEQFF; CDR3nt: TGTGCCAGCAGTTTAGATTGGGGGAGCTCCTACAATGAGCAGTTCTTC
abundance: few; v_gene: TRBV19; j_gene: TRBJ2-1; d_gene: TRBD1; CDR3aa: CASSITGGINEQFF; CDR3nt: TGTGCCAGTAGTATCACAGGGGGAATCAATGAGCAGTTCTTC
abundance: NA; v_gene: TRBV7-6; j_gene: TRBJ1-1; d_gene: NA; CDR3aa: CASSSSDRHTEAFF; CDR3nt: TGTGCCAGCAGCTCCTCTGACAGACACACTGAAGCTTTCTTT
abundance: NA; v_gene: TRBV9; j_gene: TRBJ2-2; d_gene: NA; CDR3aa: CASSSSGVTGELFF; CDR3nt: TGTGCCAGCAGCAGCTCAGGGGTTACCGGGGAGCTGTTTTTT
abundance: few; v_gene: TRBV7-2; j_gene: TRBJ2-3; d_gene: TRBD1; CDR3aa: CASSPGAGQGNHTQYF; CDR3nt: TGTGCCAGCAGCCCCGGGGCGGGACAGGGGAATCATACGCAGTATTTT
abundance: few; v_gene: TRBV27; j_gene: TRBJ2-1; d_gene: NA; CDR3aa: CASSLGESNNEQFF; CDR3nt: TGTGCCAGCAGTTTAGGGGAGAGTAACAATGAGCAGTTCTTC
abundance: NA; v_gene: TRBV27; j_gene: TRBJ2-7; d_gene: TRBD1; CDR3aa: CASSDGTGVYEQYF; CDR3nt: TGTGCCAGCAGTGACGGGACAGGGGTTTACGAGCAGTACTTC
abundance: few; v_gene: TRBV4-1; j_gene: TRBJ2-2; d_gene: NA; CDR3aa: CASSPMTANTGELFF; CDR3nt: TGCGCCAGCAGCCCGATGACCGCGAACACCGGGGAGCTGTTTTTT